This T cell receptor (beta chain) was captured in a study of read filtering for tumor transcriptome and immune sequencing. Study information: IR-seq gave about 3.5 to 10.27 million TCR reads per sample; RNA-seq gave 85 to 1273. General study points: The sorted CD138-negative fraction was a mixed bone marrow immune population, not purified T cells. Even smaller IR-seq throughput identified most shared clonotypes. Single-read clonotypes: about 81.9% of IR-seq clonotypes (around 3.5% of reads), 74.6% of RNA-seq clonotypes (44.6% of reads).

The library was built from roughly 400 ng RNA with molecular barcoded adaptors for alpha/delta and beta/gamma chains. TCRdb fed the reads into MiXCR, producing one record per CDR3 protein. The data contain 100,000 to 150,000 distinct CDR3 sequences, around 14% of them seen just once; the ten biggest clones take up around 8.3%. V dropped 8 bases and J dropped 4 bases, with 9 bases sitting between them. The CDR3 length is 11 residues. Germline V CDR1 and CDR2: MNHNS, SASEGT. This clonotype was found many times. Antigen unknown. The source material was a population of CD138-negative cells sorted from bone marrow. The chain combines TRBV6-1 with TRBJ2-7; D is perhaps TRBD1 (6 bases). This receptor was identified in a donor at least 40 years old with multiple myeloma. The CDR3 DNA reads TGTGCCAGCGAGGACAGATACGAGCAGTACTTC. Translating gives CASEDRYEQYF.